The entry below gives a single T cell receptor (beta chain) sequence along with its context. No antigen is known for it. This specimen belongs to a study of cytomegalovirus exposure and HLA in healthy donors. Germline V lookup: CDR1 SGHDN, CDR2 FVKESK. The germline V and J ends were trimmed by 1 base and 6 bases, with 4 bases remaining between them. The CDR3 is 12 residues long. It was with 60 Vbeta and 13 Jbeta primers that the PCR ran. The repertoire was sequenced with immunoSEQ multiplex PCR; TCRdb's copy has only in-frame clones and lacks some. The sample carries approximately 140,000 clones, approximately 73% recorded once. The study's findings and limits: Specific recognition of CMV antigens was confirmed in vitro for a few chains (all CMV-associated). With DRB1 most and HLA-C fewest, TCR association rates differed between HLA loci in a later analysis.

This clonotype was obtained from a woman aged 40 to 50 in good health and CMV-seronegative. The V call is TRBV14, the J call TRBJ1-5; D gene uncertain. The specimen sequenced was PBMCs. The CDR3 is CASSQGLQPQHF. DNA for the CDR3: TGTGCCAGCAGCCAAGGACTTCAGCCCCAGCATTTT.